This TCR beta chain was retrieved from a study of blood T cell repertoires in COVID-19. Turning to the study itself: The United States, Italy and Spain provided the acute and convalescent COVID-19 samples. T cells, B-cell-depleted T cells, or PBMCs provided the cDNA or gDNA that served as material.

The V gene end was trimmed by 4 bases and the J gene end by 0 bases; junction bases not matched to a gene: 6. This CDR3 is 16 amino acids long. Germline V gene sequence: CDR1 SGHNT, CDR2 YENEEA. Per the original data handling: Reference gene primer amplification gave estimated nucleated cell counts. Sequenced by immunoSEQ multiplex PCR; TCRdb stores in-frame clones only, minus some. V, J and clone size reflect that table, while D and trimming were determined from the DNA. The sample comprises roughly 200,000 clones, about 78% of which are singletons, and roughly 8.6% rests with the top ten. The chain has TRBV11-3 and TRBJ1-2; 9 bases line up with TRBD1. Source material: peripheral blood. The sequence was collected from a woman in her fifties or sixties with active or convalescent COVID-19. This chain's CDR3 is CASSSGGDRANYGYTF. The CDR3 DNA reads TGTGCCAGCAGCTCAGGGGGGGACAGGGCTAACTATGGCTACACCTTC.